This T cell receptor beta chain was sequenced in a study of identical twins. TCRdb reanalysed the 5' RACE reads using MiXCR and keeps one entry per CDR3 protein. The profile shows about 470,000 distinct CDR3 sequences, approximately 25% of them singletons. These same data were also listed under a study on T cells expressing NK-cell markers. That report notes: There were seven HCMV-seropositive donors and one seronegative donor among the eight sequenced. Evidence did not settle whether expanded NKG2C+ T cell clones targeted HCMV.

Sequenced sample: CD4+ T cells sorted from blood. This TCR came from a woman aged 18-29 years in good health.

The CDR3 DNA follows: TGCAGTGCTAGACTAGCGGGAGGGGGGAGAAACATTCAGTACTTC. Encoded protein: CSARLAGGGRNIQYF. The rearrangement links TRBV20-1 to TRBJ2-4, with 12 nucleotides matching TRBD2. CDR3 length: 15 amino acids. CDR1 is DFQATT, CDR2 SNEGSKA, per germline (reference sequence). After removal of 2 bases from V and 6 bases from J, the junction contained 5 bases not matched to a gene.